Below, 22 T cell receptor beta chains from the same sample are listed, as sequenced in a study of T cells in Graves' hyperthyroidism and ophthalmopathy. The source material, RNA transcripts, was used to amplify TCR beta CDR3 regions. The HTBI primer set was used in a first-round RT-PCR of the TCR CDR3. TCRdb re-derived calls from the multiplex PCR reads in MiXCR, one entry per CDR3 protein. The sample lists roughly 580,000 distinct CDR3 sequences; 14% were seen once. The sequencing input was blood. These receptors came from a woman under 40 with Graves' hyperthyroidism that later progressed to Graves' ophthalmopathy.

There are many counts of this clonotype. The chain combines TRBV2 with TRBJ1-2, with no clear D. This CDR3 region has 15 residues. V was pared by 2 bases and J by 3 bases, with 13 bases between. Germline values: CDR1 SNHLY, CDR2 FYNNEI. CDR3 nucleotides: TGTGCCAGCAGTGAAAATTACTGGCAGTACTATGGCTACACCTTC. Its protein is CASSENYWQYYGYTF.

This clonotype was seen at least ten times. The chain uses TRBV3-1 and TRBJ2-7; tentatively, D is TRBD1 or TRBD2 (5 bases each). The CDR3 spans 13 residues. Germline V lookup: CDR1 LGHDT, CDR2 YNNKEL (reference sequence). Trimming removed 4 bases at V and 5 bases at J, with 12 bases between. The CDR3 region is CASSRDRRHEQYF. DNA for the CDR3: TGTGCCAGCAGCCGGGACCGCCGTCACGAGCAGTACTTC.

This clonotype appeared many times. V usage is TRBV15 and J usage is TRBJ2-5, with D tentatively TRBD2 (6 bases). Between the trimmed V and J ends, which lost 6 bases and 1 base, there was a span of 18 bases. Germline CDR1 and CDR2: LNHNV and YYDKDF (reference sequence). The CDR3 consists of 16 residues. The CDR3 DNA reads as TGTGCCACCAGTCCGGGTATTAGCGGAGGCCAAGAGACCCAGTACTTC. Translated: CATSPGISGGQETQYF.

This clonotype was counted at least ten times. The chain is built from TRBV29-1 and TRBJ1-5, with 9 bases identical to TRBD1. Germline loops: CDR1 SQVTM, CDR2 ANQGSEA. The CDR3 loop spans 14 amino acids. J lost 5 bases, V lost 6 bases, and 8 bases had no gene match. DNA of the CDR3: TGCAGCGTGTCCGGGACAGGGATGGATCAGCCCCAGCATTTT. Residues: CSVSGTGMDQPQHF.

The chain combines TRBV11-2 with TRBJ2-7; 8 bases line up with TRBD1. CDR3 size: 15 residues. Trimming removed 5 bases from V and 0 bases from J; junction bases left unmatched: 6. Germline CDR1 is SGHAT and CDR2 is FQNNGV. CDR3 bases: TGTGCCAGCAGCCCATCAGGGGGCGCCTCCTACGAGCAGTACTTC. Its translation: CASSPSGGASYEQYF.

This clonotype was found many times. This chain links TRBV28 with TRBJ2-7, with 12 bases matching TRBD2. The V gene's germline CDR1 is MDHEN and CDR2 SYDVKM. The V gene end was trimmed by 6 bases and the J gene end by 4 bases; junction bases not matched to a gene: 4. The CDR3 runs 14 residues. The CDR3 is CASRTSGSVYEQYF. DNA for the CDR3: TGTGCCAGCAGGACTAGCGGGAGCGTGTACGAGCAGTACTTC.

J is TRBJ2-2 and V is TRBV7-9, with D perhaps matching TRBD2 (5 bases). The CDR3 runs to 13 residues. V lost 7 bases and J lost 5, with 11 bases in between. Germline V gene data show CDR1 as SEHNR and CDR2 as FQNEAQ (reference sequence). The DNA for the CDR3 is TGTGCCAGCACCCTTAGACTAACCGGGGAGCTGTTTTTT. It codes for CASTLRLTGELFF. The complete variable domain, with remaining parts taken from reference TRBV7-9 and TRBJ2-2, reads DTGVSQNPRHKITKRGQNVTFRCDPISEHNRLYWYRQTLGQGPEFLTYFQNEAQLEKSRLLSDRFSAERPKGSFSTLEIQRTEQGDSAMYLCASTLRLTGELFFGEGSRLTVL.

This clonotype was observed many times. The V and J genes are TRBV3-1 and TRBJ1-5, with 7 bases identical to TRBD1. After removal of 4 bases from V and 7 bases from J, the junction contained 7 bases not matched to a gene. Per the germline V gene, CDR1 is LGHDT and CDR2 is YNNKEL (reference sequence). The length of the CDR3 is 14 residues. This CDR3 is CASSLKQGLQPQHF. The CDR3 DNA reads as TGTGCCAGCAGCCTAAAACAGGGGCTCCAGCCCCAGCATTTT.

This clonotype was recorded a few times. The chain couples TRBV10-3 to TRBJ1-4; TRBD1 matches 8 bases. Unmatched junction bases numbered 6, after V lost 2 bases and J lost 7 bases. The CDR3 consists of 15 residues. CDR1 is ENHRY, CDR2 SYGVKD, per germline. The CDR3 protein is CAISEHDRGGEKLFF. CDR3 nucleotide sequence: TGTGCCATCAGTGAGCATGACAGGGGAGGTGAAAAACTGTTTTTT.

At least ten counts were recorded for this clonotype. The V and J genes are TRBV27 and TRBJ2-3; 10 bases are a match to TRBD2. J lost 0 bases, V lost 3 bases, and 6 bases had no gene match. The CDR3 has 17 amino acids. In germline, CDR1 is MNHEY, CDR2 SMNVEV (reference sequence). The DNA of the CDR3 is TGTGCCAGCAGTTTCGGAGTAGCGGGAGGTAGCACAGATACGCAGTATTTT. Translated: CASSFGVAGGSTDTQYF.

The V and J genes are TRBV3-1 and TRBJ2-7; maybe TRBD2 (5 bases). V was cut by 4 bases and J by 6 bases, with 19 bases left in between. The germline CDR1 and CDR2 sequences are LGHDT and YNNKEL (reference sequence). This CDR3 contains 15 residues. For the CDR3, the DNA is TGTGCCAGCAGCCCTACTATCGGGGTCCTAGGCGAGCAGTACTTC. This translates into CASSPTIGVLGEQYF.

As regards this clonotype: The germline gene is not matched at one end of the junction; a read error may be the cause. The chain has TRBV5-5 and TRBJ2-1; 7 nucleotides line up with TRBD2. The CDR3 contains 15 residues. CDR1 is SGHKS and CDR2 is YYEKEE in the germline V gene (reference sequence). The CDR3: CASSLAGSSSNEQFF. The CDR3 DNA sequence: TGTGCCAGCAGCTTAGCGGGATCCTCCTCCAATGAGCAGTTCTTC. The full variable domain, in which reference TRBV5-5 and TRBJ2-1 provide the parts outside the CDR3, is DAGVTQSPTHLIKTRGQQVTLRCSPISGHKSVSWYQQVLGQGPQFIFQYYEKEERGRGNFPDRFSARQFPNYSSELNVNALLLGDSALYLCASSLAGSSSNEQFFGPGTRLTVL.

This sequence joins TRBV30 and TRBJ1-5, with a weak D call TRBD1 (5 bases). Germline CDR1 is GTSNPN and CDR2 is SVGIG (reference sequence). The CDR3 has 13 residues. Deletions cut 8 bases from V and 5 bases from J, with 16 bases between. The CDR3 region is CAGSNTGDQPQHF. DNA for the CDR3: TGTGCCGGCTCGAACACGGGGGATCAGCCCCAGCATTTT.

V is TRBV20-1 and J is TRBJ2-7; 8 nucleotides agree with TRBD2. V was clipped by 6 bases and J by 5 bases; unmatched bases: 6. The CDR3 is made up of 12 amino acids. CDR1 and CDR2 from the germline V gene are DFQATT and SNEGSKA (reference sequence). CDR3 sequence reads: CSAGTRGDEQYF. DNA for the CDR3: TGCAGTGCGGGGACTAGAGGCGACGAGCAGTACTTC.

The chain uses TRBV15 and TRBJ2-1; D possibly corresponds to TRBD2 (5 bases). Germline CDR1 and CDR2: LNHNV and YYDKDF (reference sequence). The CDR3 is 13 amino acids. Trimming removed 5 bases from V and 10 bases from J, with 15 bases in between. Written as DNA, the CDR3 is TGTGCCACCAGCCGGCCCGGGGTAAACGAGCAGTTCTTC. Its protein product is CATSRPGVNEQFF.

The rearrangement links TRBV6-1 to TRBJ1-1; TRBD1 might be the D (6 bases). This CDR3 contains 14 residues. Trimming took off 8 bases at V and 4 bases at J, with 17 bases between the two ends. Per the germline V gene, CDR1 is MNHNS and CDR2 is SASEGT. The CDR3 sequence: CASGHGGATTEAFF. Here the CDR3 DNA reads TGTGCCAGCGGCCACGGGGGCGCGACCACTGAAGCTTTCTTT.

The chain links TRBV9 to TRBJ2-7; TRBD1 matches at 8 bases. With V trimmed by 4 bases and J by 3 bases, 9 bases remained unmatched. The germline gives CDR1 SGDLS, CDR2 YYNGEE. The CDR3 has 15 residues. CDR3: CASSPGQGQDYEQYF. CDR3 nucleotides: TGTGCCAGCAGCCCAGGACAGGGCCAAGACTACGAGCAGTACTTC. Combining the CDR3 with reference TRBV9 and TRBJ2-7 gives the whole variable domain DSGVTQTPKHLITATGQRVTLRCSPRSGDLSVYWYQQSLDQGLQFLIQYYNGEERAKGNILERFSAQQFPDLHSELNLSSLELGDSALYFCASSPGQGQDYEQYFGPGTRLTVT.

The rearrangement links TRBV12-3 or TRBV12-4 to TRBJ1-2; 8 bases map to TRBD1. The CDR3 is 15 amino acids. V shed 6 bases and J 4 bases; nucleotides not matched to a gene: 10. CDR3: CASSRGPGGTYGYTF. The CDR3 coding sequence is TGTGCCAGCAGCAGGGGGCCAGGGGGCACCTATGGCTACACCTTC.

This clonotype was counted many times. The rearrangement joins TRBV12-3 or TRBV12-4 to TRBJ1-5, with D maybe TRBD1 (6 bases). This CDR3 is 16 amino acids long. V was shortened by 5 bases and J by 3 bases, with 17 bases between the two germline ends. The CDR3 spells CASSPGTLVFNQPQHF. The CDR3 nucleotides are TGTGCCAGCAGTCCCGGGACACTAGTCTTCAATCAGCCCCAGCATTTT.

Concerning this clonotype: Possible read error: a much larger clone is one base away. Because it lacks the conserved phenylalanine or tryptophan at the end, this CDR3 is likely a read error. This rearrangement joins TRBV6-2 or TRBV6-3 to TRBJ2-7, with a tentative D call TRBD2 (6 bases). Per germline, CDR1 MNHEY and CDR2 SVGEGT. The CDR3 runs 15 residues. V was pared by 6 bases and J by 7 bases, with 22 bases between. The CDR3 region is CASRRNWDSPEEQYI. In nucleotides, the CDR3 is TGTGCCAGCAGACGTAACTGGGACTCCCCTGAAGAGCAGTACATC.

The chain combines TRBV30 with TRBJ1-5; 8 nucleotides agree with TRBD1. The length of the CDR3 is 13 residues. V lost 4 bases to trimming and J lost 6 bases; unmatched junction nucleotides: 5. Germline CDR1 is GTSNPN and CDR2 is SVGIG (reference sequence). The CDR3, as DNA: TGTGCCTGGAAAGGACAGGGAAGTCAGCCCCAGCATTTT. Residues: CAWKGQGSQPQHF.

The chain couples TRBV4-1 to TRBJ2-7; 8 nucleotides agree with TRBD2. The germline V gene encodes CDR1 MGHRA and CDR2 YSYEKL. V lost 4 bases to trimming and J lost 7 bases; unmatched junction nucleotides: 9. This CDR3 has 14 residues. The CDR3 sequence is CASSPRGGVGEQYF. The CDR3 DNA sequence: TGCGCCAGCAGCCCCCGGGGGGGGGTCGGAGAGCAGTACTTC.